This TCR beta chain was sequenced for a study of beta chain features in type 1 diabetes (dated by TCRdb to the late 2010s). Turning to the overall study: Mean age, gender distribution, total cell number and subset yield were not different between patients and healthy donors. A total of 107,917,701 sorted cells were examined across all samples, and the number of cells per subset was strongly correlated with RNA yield. The study compared the TCRB repertoires of sorted circulating CD4+ T cell subsets in recently diagnosed type 1 diabetes patients with those in matched healthy donors. Regulatory and stem cell-like memory subsets were isolated from only 8 patients and 8 healthy donors, whereas naive and central memory subsets came from all 30 or so donors.

Worth noting for this clone: Its antigen remains unidentified. No base-level quality is on record; no much larger clone is a single base apart.

A single peripheral blood draw of around 120 mL on average was collected from each donor into heparinised tubes. Using a panel that included CD45RO, CCR7, CD25, CD127, CD95 and CD27, naive, central memory, regulatory and stem cell-like memory CD4+ T cells were sorted on a BD FACSAria II. Every sorted population had a purity above 95%. Right away, PBMCs were isolated by Lymphoprep density gradient centrifugation and were stained directly, with no culture step. So that batch effects would be minimized, each experiment stained and sorted samples in pairs, pairing one healthy donor with one patient. The entire amount of isolated RNA was reverse transcribed using the High Capacity cDNA Reverse Transcription Kit, so the sequenced TCRB transcripts were expressed ones. Naive, central memory and regulatory T cell samples underwent deep immunoSEQ sequencing, averaging approximately 3.3 million total reads per sample. Sorted cells were lysed in RLT buffer and RNA was extracted with DNase-treated RNeasy Micro or Mini kits, depending on cell number. Each cell subset was processed on its own to prevent cross-contamination, while patient and healthy donor samples were processed together. The immunoSEQ multiplex PCR was used to amplify TCRB sequences from cDNA, yielding 87-bp fragments that span the CDR3 region. Sequencing of the amplicons was performed on the Illumina HiSeq platform. The authors' analysis ran thus. PCR bias was corrected computationally using synthetic template baselines, and reads within Hamming distance 2 were collapsed, with unmergeable singletons discarded. Reads were aligned against IMGT so that V, D and J genes, CDR3 length and insertions or deletions at six rearrangement sites could be assigned. Within each subset, clonotype counts were normalized to sorted cell number, and only after that were true diversity and Gini coefficients computed with the tcR R package. The overlap coefficient, calculated on TCRB nucleotide sequences, was used to measure repertoire sharing. TCRdb limited this immuneACCESS table to in-frame rearrangements with V and J called. A share of clones is missing; checked studies link under half to unresolved V genes, and the rest is unexplained. Clonal size and the V and J genes are those of that table, whereas D and trimming came from the DNA. In all, the sample holds a few hundred thousand clones, and around 10% of those were seen once. The ten largest clones represent around 0.66% of the sample.

General findings and caveats noted by the study authors: HLA sub-analyses involved small numbers of individuals, so any influence of HLA type on TCRB rearrangement remained unresolved. Type 1 diabetes patients showed a moderate but significant shortening of TCRB CDR3 length in all four CD4+ subsets. Shorter templates might be favored by PCR, yet because patient and control samples were amplified and corrected together, any such skew would affect both groups equally. Naive, central memory and regulatory TCRB repertoires appeared more similar among patients than among healthy donors. At VDJ recombination sites, type 1 diabetes patients had fewer insertions and more deleted nucleotides, which implies abnormalities in thymic rearrangement. Sequencing cDNA rather than genomic DNA could over-represent highly expressing activated cells, although activation and CD3 levels did not differ between groups.

Between the V and J ends, shortened by 0 bases and 3 bases respectively, the junction contains 9 bases. From a lookup of the germline V gene, CDR1 and CDR2 are SQVTM and ANQGSEA. The CDR3 sequence holds 13 residues, the cysteine and phenylalanine included. Only CDR3 DNA remains: 39 bases, in frame from the first base. This clonotype was sampled from a man in his thirties or forties with type 1 diabetes. Input material: central memory CD4+ T cells from blood. The chain couples TRBV29-1 to TRBJ2-7; the D segment could be TRBD1, given 5 matching bases. The CDR3 region: CSVEEFQGYEQYF. The DNA reads as follows: TGCAGCGTTGAAGAATTCCAGGGCTACGAGCAGTACTTC.